The T cell receptor (beta chain) described here comes from a study of blood T cell repertoires in COVID-19. Assay used: immunoSEQ multiplex PCR; TCRdb lists only in-frame clones, some missing. Found here are some 700,000 clones, 90% of them singletons; the top ten hold roughly 0.25%. Only one count was recorded for this clone. The material sequenced was peripheral blood. The receptor was derived from a young woman with acute or convalescent COVID-19.

The CDR3 nucleotides read TGCGCCAGCAGACCCGGGGACAGATTGATTTCAACTCCTGAAGCTTTCTTT. Translated, it gives CASRPGDRLISTPEAFF. This sequence joins TRBV5-1 and TRBJ1-1; TRBD1 aligns across 7 bases. With V trimmed by 5 bases and J by 6 bases, 19 bases remained unmatched. Germline CDR1 and CDR2: SGHRS and YFSETQ. This CDR3 comprises 17 residues. The full variable domain, with the rest looked up from reference TRBV5-1 and TRBJ1-1, is KAGVTQTPRYLIKTRGQQVTLSCSPISGHRSVSWYQQTPGQGLQFLFEYFSETQRNKGNFPGRFSGRQFSNSRSEMNVSTLELGDSALYLCASRPGDRLISTPEAFFGQGTRLTVV.